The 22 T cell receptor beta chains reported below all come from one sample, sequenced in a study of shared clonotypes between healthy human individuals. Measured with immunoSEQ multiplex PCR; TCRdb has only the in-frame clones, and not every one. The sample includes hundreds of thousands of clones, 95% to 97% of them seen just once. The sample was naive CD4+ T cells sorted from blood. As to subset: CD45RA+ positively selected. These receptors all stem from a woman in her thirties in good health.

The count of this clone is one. In nucleotides, the CDR3 is TGTGCCAGCAGCGTAGTGCGGGACACTGAAGCTTTCTTT. As protein: CASSVVRDTEAFF. The V gene is TRBV9, the J gene TRBJ1-1; D is undetermined. The V gene's germline CDR1 is SGDLS and CDR2 YYNGEE. CDR3 length equals 13 residues. V was cut by 0 bases and J by 3 bases, with 6 bases left in between.

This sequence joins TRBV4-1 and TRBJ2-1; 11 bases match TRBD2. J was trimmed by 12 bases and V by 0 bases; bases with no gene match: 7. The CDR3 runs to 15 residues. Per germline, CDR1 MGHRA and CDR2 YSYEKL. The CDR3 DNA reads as TGCGCCAGCAGCCAAGACCCTACTAGCGGGAGACGGCAGTTCTTC. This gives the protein CASSQDPTSGRRQFF.

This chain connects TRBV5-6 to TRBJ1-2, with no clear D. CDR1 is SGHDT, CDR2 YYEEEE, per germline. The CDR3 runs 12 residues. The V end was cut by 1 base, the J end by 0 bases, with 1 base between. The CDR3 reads CASSLSNYGYTF. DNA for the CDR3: TGTGCCAGCAGCTTGTCTAACTATGGCTACACCTTC.

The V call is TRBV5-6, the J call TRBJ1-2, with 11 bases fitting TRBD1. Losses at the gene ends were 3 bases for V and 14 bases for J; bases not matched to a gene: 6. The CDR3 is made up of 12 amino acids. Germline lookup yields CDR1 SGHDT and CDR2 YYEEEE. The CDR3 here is CASSWTGGASTF. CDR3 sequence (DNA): TGTGCCAGCAGCTGGACAGGGGGCGCGAGTACCTTC. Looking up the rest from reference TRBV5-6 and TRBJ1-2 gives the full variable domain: DAGVTQSPTHLIKTRGQQVTLRCSPKSGHDTVSWYQQALGQGPQFIFQYYEEEERQRGNFPDRFSGHQFPNYSSELNVNALLLGDSALYLCASSWTGGASTFGSGTRLTVV.

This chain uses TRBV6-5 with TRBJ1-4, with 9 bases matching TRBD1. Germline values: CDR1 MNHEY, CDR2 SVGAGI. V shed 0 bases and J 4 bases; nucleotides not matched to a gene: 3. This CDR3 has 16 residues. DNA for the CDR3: TGTGCCAGCAGTTACTCATGGACAGGGGTTAATGAAAAACTGTTTTTT. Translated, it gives CASSYSWTGVNEKLFF.

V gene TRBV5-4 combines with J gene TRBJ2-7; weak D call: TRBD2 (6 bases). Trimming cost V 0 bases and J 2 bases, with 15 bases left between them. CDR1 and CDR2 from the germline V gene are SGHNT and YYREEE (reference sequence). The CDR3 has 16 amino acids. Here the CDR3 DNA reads TGTGCCAGCAGCTTGGGGGCGGAGGGCGGAGCCTACGAGCAGTACTTC. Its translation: CASSLGAEGGAYEQYF.

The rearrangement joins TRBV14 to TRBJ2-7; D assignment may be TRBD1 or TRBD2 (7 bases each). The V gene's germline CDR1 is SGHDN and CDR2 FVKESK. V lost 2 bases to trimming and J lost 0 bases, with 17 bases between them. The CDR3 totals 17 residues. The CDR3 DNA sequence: TGTGCCAGCAGCCAACCAGGGGGGGGACTAACCTCCTACGAGCAGTACTTC. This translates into CASSQPGGGLTSYEQYF.

The CDR3 reads CASSASGTVREQFF. Here the CDR3 DNA reads TGTGCCAGCAGTGCGAGCGGGACCGTACGTGAGCAGTTCTTC. V and J are TRBV25-1 and TRBJ2-1, with 7 bases aligning to TRBD2. The CDR3 sequence is 14 residues long. The trim removed 4 bases at V and 9 bases at J, leaving 9 bases unmatched. Looked up from germline, CDR1 is MGHDK and CDR2 is SYGVNS.

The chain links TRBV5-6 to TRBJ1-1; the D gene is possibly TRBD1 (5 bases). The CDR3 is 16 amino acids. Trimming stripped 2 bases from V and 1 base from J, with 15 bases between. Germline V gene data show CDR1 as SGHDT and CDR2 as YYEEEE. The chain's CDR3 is CASSFLGGEENTEAFF. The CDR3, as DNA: TGTGCCAGCAGCTTCCTGGGAGGGGAGGAGAACACTGAAGCTTTCTTT.

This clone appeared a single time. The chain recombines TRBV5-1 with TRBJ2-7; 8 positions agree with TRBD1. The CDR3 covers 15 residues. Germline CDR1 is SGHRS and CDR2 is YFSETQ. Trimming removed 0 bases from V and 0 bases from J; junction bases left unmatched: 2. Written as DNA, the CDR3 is TGCGCCAGCAGCTTGGGACAGGGGAGCTCCTACGAGCAGTACTTC. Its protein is CASSLGQGSSYEQYF.

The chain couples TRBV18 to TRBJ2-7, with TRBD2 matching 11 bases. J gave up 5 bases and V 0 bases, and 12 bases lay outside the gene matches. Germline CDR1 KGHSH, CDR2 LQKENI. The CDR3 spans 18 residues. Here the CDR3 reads CASSPPGIAGGSGNEQYF. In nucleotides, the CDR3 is TGTGCCAGCTCACCACCGGGGATAGCGGGAGGGTCTGGCAACGAGCAGTACTTC.

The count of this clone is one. The CDR3 reads CASSPVGNTEAFF. CDR3 coding DNA: TGCGCCAGCAGCCCCGTAGGGAACACTGAAGCTTTCTTT. This chain links TRBV5-1 with TRBJ1-1; D uncertain. The V gene lost 4 bases and the J gene lost 1 base, with 8 bases spanning the gap. The V gene's germline CDR1 is SGHRS and CDR2 YFSETQ. The CDR3 has 13 amino acids.

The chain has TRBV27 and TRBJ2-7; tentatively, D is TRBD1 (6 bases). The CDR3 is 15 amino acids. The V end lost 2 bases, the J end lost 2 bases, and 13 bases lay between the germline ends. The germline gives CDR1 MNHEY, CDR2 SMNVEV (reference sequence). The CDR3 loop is CASSLRGNDPYEQYF. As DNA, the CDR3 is TGTGCCAGCAGTTTAAGGGGGAATGACCCCTACGAGCAGTACTTC.

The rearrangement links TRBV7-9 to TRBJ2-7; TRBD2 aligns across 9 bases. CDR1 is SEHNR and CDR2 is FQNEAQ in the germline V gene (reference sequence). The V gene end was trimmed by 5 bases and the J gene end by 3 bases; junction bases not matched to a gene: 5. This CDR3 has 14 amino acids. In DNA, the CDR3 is TGTGCCAGCAGCACCGGGACTAGCAACTACGAGCAGTACTTC. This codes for CASSTGTSNYEQYF.

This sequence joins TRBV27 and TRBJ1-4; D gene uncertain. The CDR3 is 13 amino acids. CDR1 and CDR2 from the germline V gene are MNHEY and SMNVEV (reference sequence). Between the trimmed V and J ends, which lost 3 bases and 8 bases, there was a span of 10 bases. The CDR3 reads CASSFTWGEKLFF. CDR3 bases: TGTGCCAGCAGTTTTACGTGGGGAGAAAAACTGTTTTTT.

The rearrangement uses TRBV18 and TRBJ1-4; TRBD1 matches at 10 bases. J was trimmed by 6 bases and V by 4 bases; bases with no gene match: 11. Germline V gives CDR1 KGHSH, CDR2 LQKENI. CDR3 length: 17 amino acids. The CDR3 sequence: CASSRNPSGTGDEKLFF. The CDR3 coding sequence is TGTGCCAGCTCACGTAACCCGTCCGGGACAGGGGATGAAAAACTGTTTTTT.

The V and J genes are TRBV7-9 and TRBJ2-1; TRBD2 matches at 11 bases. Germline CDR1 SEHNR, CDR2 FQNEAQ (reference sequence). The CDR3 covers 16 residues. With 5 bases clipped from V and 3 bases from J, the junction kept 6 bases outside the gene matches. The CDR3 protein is CASSTRGLADYNEQFF. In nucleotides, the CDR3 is TGTGCCAGCAGCACGCGGGGACTAGCGGACTACAATGAGCAGTTCTTC. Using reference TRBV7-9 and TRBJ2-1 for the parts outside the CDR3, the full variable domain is DTGVSQNPRHKITKRGQNVTFRCDPISEHNRLYWYRQTLGQGPEFLTYFQNEAQLEKSRLLSDRFSAERPKGSFSTLEIQRTEQGDSAMYLCASSTRGLADYNEQFFGPGTRLTVL.

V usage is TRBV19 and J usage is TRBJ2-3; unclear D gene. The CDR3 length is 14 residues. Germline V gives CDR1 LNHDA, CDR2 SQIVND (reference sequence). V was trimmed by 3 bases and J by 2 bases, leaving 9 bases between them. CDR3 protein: CASSIAEFTDTQYF. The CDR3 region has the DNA TGTGCCAGTAGTATCGCCGAGTTCACAGATACGCAGTATTTT.

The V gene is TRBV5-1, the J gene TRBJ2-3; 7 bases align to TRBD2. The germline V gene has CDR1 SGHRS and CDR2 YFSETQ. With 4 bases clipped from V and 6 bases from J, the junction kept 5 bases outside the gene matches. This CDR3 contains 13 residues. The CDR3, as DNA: TGCGCCAGCAGCCCCAATAGCGGGGATACGCAGTATTTT. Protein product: CASSPNSGDTQYF.

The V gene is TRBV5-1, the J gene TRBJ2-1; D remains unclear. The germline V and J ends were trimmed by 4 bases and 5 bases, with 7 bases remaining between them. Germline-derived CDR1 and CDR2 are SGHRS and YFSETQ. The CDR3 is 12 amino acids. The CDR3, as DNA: TGCGCCAGCAGCATCCTCAACAATGAGCAGTTCTTC. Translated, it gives CASSILNNEQFF.

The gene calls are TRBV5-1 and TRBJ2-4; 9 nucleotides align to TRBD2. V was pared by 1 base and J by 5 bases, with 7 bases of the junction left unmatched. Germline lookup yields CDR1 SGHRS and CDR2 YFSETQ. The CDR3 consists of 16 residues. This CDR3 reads CASSLLASGVQNIQYF. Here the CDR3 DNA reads TGCGCCAGCAGCTTGCTGGCTAGCGGGGTTCAAAACATTCAGTACTTC.

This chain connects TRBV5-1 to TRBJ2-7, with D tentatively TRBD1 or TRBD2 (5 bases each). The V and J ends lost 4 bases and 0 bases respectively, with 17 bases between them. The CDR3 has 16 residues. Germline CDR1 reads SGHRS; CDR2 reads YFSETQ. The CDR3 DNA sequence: TGCGCCAGCAGCGTCGTCTCGGCCGGGACCTCCTACGAGCAGTACTTC. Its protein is CASSVVSAGTSYEQYF.